Described below is a single T cell receptor beta chain sequence and its context. The antigen is unknown. The CDR3 consists of 16 residues. CDR1 is SGHVS and CDR2 is FNYEAQ in the germline V gene. V lost 2 bases to trimming and J lost 2 bases, with 14 bases between them. One entry per CDR3 protein results from TCRdb running MiXCR on the 5' RACE reads. The sample has approximately 150,000 distinct CDR3 sequences, 15% to 20% seen once; the top ten hold 2% to 2.5%. This sample was included in a study of T-cell memory formation after mild COVID-19. Study information: Across donors, TCR clusters were largely donor specific.

General study findings and limits: Cross-reactive memory apparently joined, as some responding clones appeared in pre-infection memory. Contracting CD4+ clones sat mainly in CM and EM; CD8+ in EMRA. Second-wave clones peaking on day 37 lacked confirmed SARS-CoV-2 specificity.

The V and J genes are TRBV7-6 and TRBJ2-3; unclear D gene. The TCR comes from an adult woman who had mild COVID-19 (a few samples of this study predate the infection). Cell type and time point are not known. Sequencing was carried out using PBMCs or a T cell subset sorted from them (not recorded which). The CDR3 loop is CASSLLFPGSTDTQYF. DNA for the CDR3: TGTGCCAGCAGCTTATTGTTCCCCGGTTCCACAGATACGCAGTATTTT. The complete variable domain, with remaining parts taken from reference TRBV7-6 and TRBJ2-3, reads GAGVSQSPRYKVTKRGQDVALRCDPISGHVSLYWYRQALGQGPEFLTYFNYEAQQDKSGLPNDRFSAERPEGSISTLTIQRTEQRDSAMYRCASSLLFPGSTDTQYFGPGTRLTVL.